The T cell receptor (beta chain) described here comes from a study of T cell changes during pregnancy in multiple sclerosis (dated by TCRdb to between 2019 and 2020). About the study as a whole: Changes in the T cell repertoire over the course of pregnancy were examined in this study in women with multiple sclerosis.

As to this clone: This receptor's antigen is unknown. The sample holds no much larger clone one base away, and base qualities are not on file.

Library creation used the immunoSEQ multiplex PCR assay. TCRdb retrieved this table from immuneACCESS and kept in-frame rearrangements only. Not all clones are present; in checked studies, unresolved V genes account for under half, and no reason is known for the remainder. This sample lists roughly 57,000 clones; about nine tenths were detected once. Jointly, the top ten make up roughly 2.6% of the sample. V is reduced by 2 bases and J by 1 base, leaving a spacing of 9 bases between them. The germline V gene specifies SQVTM as CDR1 and ANQGSEA as CDR2. Reading from cysteine to phenylalanine, the CDR3 counts 14 amino acids. Only CDR3 DNA remains: 42 bases, in frame from the first base.

The sample was peripheral blood, taken in the first trimester of pregnancy. This sequence was found in a female donor with multiple sclerosis, enrolled in a pregnancy study. The chain was built from TRBV29-1 and TRBJ2-1; the D segment could be TRBD1, given 5 matching bases. The nucleotides are TGCAGCGTTGAATTAAGGGGTTCCTACAATGAGCAGTTCTTC. Translated, this is CSVELRGSYNEQFF.